This T cell receptor beta chain comes out of a study of glioma-infiltrating T cells. The iRepertoire nested amplicon-rescue multiplex PCR amplified TCR alpha and beta CDR3s from RNA. Tissue mRNA or PBMC total RNA, 100-400 ng, went into one-step reverse transcription and amplification. TCRdb processed the multiplex PCR reads anew with MiXCR; each CDR3 protein has one entry. The sample lists fewer than 200,000 distinct CDR3 sequences; 25% to 35% were seen once. A word on this clonotype: No antigen is known for it. A junction end diverges from the germline sequence, so it may reflect a read error.

Study-wide points: Only very few CDR3 sequences appeared in both tissue and blood. Tissue-blood divergence was below expectation in non-neoplastic patients, above in gliomas.

The length of the CDR3 is 16 residues. Sequencing was done on a sample of glioma tissue, nonneoplastic brain tissue, or PBMCs (not recorded which). This chain uses TRBV12-3 or TRBV12-4 with TRBJ1-1, with D perhaps TRBD1 (5 bases). The TCR comes from a human donor with low-grade glioma or glioblastoma, undergoing nonglioma brain surgery, or in good health (not recorded which). This CDR3 is CASSLDTGKRGTEDFF. In DNA form, the CDR3 reads TGTGCCAGCAGTTTAGACACCGGGAAAAGGGGCACTGAAGATTTCTTT.